This entry concerns a single TCR beta chain. Its antigen is not identified. This PCR relied on a set of 60 Vbeta primers and 13 Jbeta primers. Profiling relied on immunoSEQ multiplex PCR, and the TCRdb table lists in-frame clones only, not all of them. The data hold approximately 280,000 clones, with around nine tenths observed a single time. This specimen comes from a study of cytomegalovirus exposure and HLA in healthy donors. Findings of the study overall: A later analysis, which compared TCR beta chains of equal frequency, found the HLA-associated ones more clonally expanded. The study found most TCR sequences rare, yet found some public TCRs in many donors.

Germline CDR1 SNHLY, CDR2 FYNNEI. This CDR3 spans 15 amino acids. J gave up 4 bases and V 5 bases, and 9 bases lay outside the gene matches. The material sequenced was PBMCs. The TCR originated in a woman under 30 in good health and CMV-seronegative. The chain carries TRBV2 and TRBJ2-7; 9 bases align to TRBD1. The CDR3 bases are TGTGCCAGCAGTTCCGGACAGGGGAGGGCATACGAGCAGTACTTC. Its translation: CASSSGQGRAYEQYF.